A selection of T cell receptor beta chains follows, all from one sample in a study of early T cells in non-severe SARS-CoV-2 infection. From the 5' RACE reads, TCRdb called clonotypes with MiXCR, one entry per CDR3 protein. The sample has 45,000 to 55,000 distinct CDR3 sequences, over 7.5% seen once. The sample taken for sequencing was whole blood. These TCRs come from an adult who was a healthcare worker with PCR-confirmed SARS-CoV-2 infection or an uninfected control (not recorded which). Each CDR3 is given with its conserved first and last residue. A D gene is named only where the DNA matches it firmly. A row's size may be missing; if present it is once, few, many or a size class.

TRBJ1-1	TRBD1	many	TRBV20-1	CSAHRQGTEAFF	TGCAGTGCTCATCGACAGGGGACTGAAGCTTTCTTT
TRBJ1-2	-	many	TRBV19	CASSISRQTYGYTF	TGTGCCAGTAGTATATCTCGACAGACCTATGGCTACACCTTC
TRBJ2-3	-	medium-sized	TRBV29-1	CSGTREASTDTQYF	TGCAGCGGGACCCGGGAAGCGAGCACAGATACGCAGTATTTT
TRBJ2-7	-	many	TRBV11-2	CASSSYTGSYEQYF	TGTGCCAGCAGCTCCTATACAGGGTCCTACGAGCAGTACTTC
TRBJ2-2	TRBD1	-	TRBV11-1	CASSWDRVDTGELFF	TGTGCCAGCAGCTGGGACAGGGTGGACACCGGGGAGCTGTTTTTT
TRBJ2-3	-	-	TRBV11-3	CASSTVTDTQYF	TGTGCCAGCTCCACCGTTACAGATACGCAGTATTTT
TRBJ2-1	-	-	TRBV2	CATHGLVGGEQFF	TGTGCCACCCACGGGCTAGTAGGGGGTGAGCAGTTCTTC
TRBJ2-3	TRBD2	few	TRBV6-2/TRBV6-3	CASSDPVAGGSWSTQYF	TGTGCCAGCAGCGACCCGGTAGCGGGAGGGTCCTGGAGTACGCAGTATTTT
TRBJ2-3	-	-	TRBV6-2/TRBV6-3	CASSSLGFSGSHTDTQYF	TGTGCCAGCAGTTCCCTCGGTTTTAGCGGATCCCACACAGATACGCAGTATTTT
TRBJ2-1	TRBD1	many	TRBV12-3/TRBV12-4	CASSPGTGGVDEQFF	TGTGCCAGCAGTCCCGGGACAGGGGGAGTAGATGAGCAGTTCTTC
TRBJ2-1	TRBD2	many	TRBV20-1	CSVRSSGGYNEQFF	TGCAGTGTTAGGTCTAGCGGGGGGTACAATGAGCAGTTCTTC
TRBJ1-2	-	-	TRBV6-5	CASVVYGYTF	TGTGCCAGTGTTGTCTATGGCTACACCTTC
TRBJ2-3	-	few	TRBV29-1	CSVWRTDTQYF	TGCAGCGTTTGGCGCACAGATACGCAGTATTTT
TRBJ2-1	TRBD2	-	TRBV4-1	CASSHGGLVYGNEQFF	TGCGCCAGCAGCCATGGGGGACTAGTGTATGGGAATGAGCAGTTCTTC
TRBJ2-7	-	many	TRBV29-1	CSVVKQRAPYEQYF	TGCAGCGTTGTTAAGCAGCGGGCCCCCTACGAGCAGTACTTC
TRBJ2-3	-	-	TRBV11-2	CASSLAGIPQYF	TGTGCCAGCAGCTTAGCAGGGATCCCGCAGTATTTT
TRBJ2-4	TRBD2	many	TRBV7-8	CASSYLAGEKNIQYF	TGTGCCAGCAGTTATCTAGCGGGAGAGAAAAACATTCAGTACTTC
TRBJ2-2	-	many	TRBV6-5	CASSYWGVEGSTGELFF	TGTGCCAGCAGTTACTGGGGAGTCGAGGGAAGCACCGGGGAGCTGTTTTTT
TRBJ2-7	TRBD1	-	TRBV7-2	CASSLGGTGTYEQYF	TGTGCCAGCAGCTTAGGCGGGACAGGCACCTACGAGCAGTACTTC
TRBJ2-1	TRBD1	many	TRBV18	CASSPGQGASYNEQFF	TGTGCCAGCTCACCGGGGCAGGGGGCATCCTACAATGAGCAGTTCTTC
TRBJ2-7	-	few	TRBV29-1	CSVRASYEQYF	TGCAGCGTGAGGGCGAGTTACGAGCAGTACTTC
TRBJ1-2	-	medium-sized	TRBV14	CASSQGRNYGYTF	TGTGCCAGCAGCCAGGGGAGAAACTATGGCTACACCTTC
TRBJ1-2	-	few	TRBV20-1	CSAVRRGNGYTF	TGCAGTGCCGTCAGGCGGGGAAATGGCTACACCTTC
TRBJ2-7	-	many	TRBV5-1	CASREGYEQYF	TGCGCCAGCAGAGAAGGCTACGAGCAGTACTTC
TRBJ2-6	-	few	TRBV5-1	CASSLRETGANVLTF	TGCGCCAGCAGCTTGAGGGAAACTGGGGCCAACGTCCTGACTTTC
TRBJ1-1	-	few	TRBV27	CASSQPPTGRGAEAFF	TGTGCCAGCAGCCAACCCCCCACAGGCCGCGGCGCTGAAGCTTTCTTT
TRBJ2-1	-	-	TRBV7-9	CASSLTQTGLRQNEQFF	TGTGCCAGCAGCTTAACACAGACGGGACTCCGCCAGAATGAGCAGTTCTTC
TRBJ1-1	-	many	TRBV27	CASSLGIGMSTEAFF	TGTGCCAGCAGTTTGGGGATTGGGATGAGCACTGAAGCTTTCTTT
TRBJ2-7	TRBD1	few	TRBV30	CAWSRGQAALGEQYF	TGTGCCTGGAGCCGCGGACAGGCGGCCCTCGGGGAGCAGTACTTC
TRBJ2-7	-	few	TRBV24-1	CATSDPGTYFGNEQYF	-
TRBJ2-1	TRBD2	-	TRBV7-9	CASSLGGSVNNEQFF	TGTGCCAGCAGCTTAGGCGGGAGCGTAAACAATGAGCAGTTCTTC
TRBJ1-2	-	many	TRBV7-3	CASRYNGSSGANYGYTF	TGTGCCAGCAGATATAACGGGAGTTCCGGGGCTAACTATGGCTACACCTTC
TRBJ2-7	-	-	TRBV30	CAWSIGGTEQYF	TGTGCCTGGAGCATAGGGGGGACCGAGCAGTACTTC
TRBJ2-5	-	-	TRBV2	CASSTLRQETQYF	TGTGCCAGCAGTACTCTTAGGCAAGAGACCCAGTACTTC
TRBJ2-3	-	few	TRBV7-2	CASTRGGTDTQYF	TGTGCCAGCACCCGAGGGGGCACAGATACGCAGTATTTT
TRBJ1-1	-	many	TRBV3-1	CASRLEGVPEAFF	TGTGCCAGCAGATTGGAGGGAGTCCCTGAAGCTTTCTTT
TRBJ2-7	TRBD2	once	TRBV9	CASSPGLAGPSYEQYF	TGTGCCAGCAGCCCCGGACTAGCGGGCCCATCCTACGAGCAGTACTTC
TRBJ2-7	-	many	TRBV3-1	CASSRWGEQYF	TGTGCCAGCAGCCGGTGGGGCGAGCAGTACTTC
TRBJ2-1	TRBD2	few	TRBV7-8	CASSLSAGGGRRNEQFF	TGTGCCAGCAGCCTGTCTGCGGGAGGGGGTAGGAGGAATGAGCAGTTCTTC
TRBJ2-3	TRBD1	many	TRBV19	CASSARTGPLGDTQYF	TGTGCCAGTAGTGCCCGGACAGGGCCCCTAGGAGATACGCAGTATTTT
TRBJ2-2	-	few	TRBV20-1	CSALRDPWTGELFF	TGCAGTGCGCTTCGGGATCCTTGGACCGGGGAGCTGTTTTTT
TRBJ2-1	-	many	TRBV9	CASSVGTERDEQFF	TGTGCCAGCAGCGTAGGGACTGAAAGGGATGAGCAGTTCTTC
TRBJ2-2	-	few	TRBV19	CATSRNTRGELFF	TGTGCCACCTCTAGGAATACCCGCGGGGAGCTGTTTTTT
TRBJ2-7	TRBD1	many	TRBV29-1	CSVESDRGTYEQYF	TGCAGCGTTGAATCGGACAGGGGCACCTACGAGCAGTACTTC
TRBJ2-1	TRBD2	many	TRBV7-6	CASSLGEGRSEQFF	TGTGCCAGCAGCTTAGGGGAGGGGAGGAGTGAGCAGTTCTTC
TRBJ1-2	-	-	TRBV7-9	CASNPGGGILNYGYTF	TGTGCCAGCAACCCTGGGGGAGGAATTCTTAACTATGGCTACACCTTC
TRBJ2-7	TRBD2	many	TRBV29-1	CSVLPSVAGGYEQYF	TGCAGCGTACTCCCGTCGGTAGCGGGAGGGTACGAGCAGTACTTC
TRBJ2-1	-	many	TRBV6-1	CASSEAKGGSRRYNEQFF	TGTGCCAGCAGTGAAGCGAAGGGGGGCAGCCGTCGGTACAATGAGCAGTTCTTC
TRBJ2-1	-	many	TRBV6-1	CASSEDRASHNEQFF	TGTGCCAGCAGTGAAGATCGGGCCAGTCACAATGAGCAGTTCTTC
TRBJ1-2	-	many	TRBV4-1	CASSQERGGANYGYTF	TGCGCCAGCAGCCAAGAGCGGGGCGGGGCAAACTATGGCTACACCTTC